This T cell receptor beta chain appears in the sequencing data of a study of T cells in Graves' hyperthyroidism and ophthalmopathy. Amplification yielded TCR beta CDR3 regions, with RNA transcripts as the source. During a first-round RT-PCR of the TCR CDR3, the HTBI primer set was used. TCRdb re-analysed the multiplex PCR reads in MiXCR, keeping a single row per CDR3 protein. The sample lists hundreds of thousands of distinct CDR3 sequences; approximately 14% were seen once. Hyperthyroidism in the patients, aged 18 to 65, was newly diagnosed and under 2 months in duration. Diagnoses used clinical symptoms, serum thyroxine and TRAb, thyroid ultrasound and orbital computed tomography. Using more than 7.5 ml of fresh peripheral blood, PBMCs were prepared. This clonotype was counted only a few times. The CDR3 has 19 amino acids. V trimming: 5 bases; J trimming: 2 bases; junction bases outside the gene matches: 18. Germline CDR1 reads MDHEN; CDR2 reads SYDVKM.

The TCR was taken from a woman younger than 45 with Graves' hyperthyroidism. The specimen was blood. This chain uses TRBV28 with TRBJ2-3; 8 bases line up with TRBD2. The CDR3 DNA sequence: TGTGCCAGCAGTCCGGGGTTGAGCGGGAGATCGGTCGTCACAGATACGCAGTATTTT. Translation gives CASSPGLSGRSVVTDTQYF.